The 25 T cell receptor beta chains below come from one sample, sequenced in a study of blood T cells in healthy people across ages. PCR was performed a second time for about 6 to 12 cycles using a sample-barcoded 5' primer and a J-beta primer mix. TCRdb redid the calling of the 5' RACE reads with MiXCR, one entry per CDR3 protein. Of more than 900,000 distinct CDR3 sequences in the sample, 25% to 30% are singletons; the top ten hold 10%. These sequences were also reported in another study, on T cells of mothers and their children.

Sequenced sample: blood. These receptors all stem from a woman aged 40 to 49 in good health.

In its sample, this clonotype was seen a few times. The V and J genes are TRBV2 and TRBJ1-1; possibly TRBD1 for D (6 bases). The germline V and J ends were trimmed by 4 bases and 7 bases, with 16 bases remaining between them. This CDR3 is built from 14 residues. Germline V lookup: CDR1 SNHLY, CDR2 FYNNEI. DNA of the CDR3: TGTGCCAGCAGTGGCTCCAGGGGCGCTGGTGAAGCTTTCTTT. Protein product: CASSGSRGAGEAFF.

J is TRBJ2-1 and V is TRBV10-2; D is ambiguous. CDR3 length equals 12 residues. Germline CDR1 is WSHSY and CDR2 is SAAADI. Trimming shortened V by 3 bases and J by 10 bases, and 10 bases separated the two germline ends. The DNA for the CDR3 is TGCGCCAGCAGTGACAGCTCCTGCGAGCAGTTCTTC. It specifies CASSDSSCEQFF.

The chain combines TRBV9 with TRBJ1-2, with D uncertain. The germline gives CDR1 SGDLS, CDR2 YYNGEE. With 0 bases removed from V and 4 bases from J, the gap between germline ends came to 16 bases. CDR3 length: 16 amino acids. CDR3 sequence (DNA): TGTGCCAGCAGCGTAGCAGGTCACTCTCCTTCCTATGGCTACACCTTC. This gives the protein CASSVAGHSPSYGYTF.

The table lists this clonotype with many counts. The gene calls are TRBV6-2 or TRBV6-3 and TRBJ2-5, with TRBD2 matching over 9 bases. The CDR3 spans 17 residues. Germline CDR1 and CDR2: MNHEY and SVGEGT. The J segment lost 2 bases and the V segment lost 0 bases, leaving 7 bases of the junction unmatched. The chain's CDR3 is CASSYSLAGLPQETQYF. As DNA, the CDR3 is TGTGCCAGCAGTTACTCTCTAGCGGGGCTACCTCAAGAGACCCAGTACTTC.

Concerning this clonotype: One base away lies a much larger clone, so this may be a sequencing read error. This CDR3 is missing its conserved last phenylalanine or tryptophan, likely due to a read error. This chain links TRBV7-8 with TRBJ1-2; weak D call: TRBD1 (6 bases). V was clipped by 0 bases and J by 3 bases, with 11 bases between them. Looked up from germline, CDR1 is SGHVS and CDR2 is FQNEAQ. This CDR3 region has 15 residues. CDR3 bases: TGTGCCAGCAGCTTAGCGAAAGGGGGAGACTATGGCTACACCTTA. Its protein product is CASSLAKGGDYGYTL.

This clonotype was detected only a few times. The rearrangement uses TRBV3-1 and TRBJ1-5, with D hard to call. Per the germline V gene, CDR1 is LGHDT and CDR2 is YNNKEL (reference sequence). Trimming took 1 base from V and 3 from J, leaving 13 bases between them. This CDR3 spans 16 amino acids. The CDR3 DNA reads TGTGCCAGCAGCCAAGGGTCCTCAGGACCCAATCAGCCCCAGCATTTT. Its translation is CASSQGSSGPNQPQHF.

This rearrangement joins TRBV11-3 to TRBJ1-4; D unresolved. From germline, CDR1 is SGHNT and CDR2 YENEEA. The CDR3 is made up of 12 amino acids. Trimming left V 2 bases short and J 7 bases short, with 5 bases between. The CDR3 DNA is TGTGCCAGCAGCTTACCCTCTGAAAAACTGTTTTTT. It is translated as CASSLPSEKLFF.

Concerning this clonotype itself: This may stem from a read error, because a much larger clone lies one nucleotide away. The chain employs TRBV28 and TRBJ2-7; D is unresolved. The CDR3 contains 13 residues. Germline CDR1 and CDR2: MDHEN and SYDVKM. The CDR3 region is CACSLPLPGEQYF. CDR3 bases: TGTGCCTGCAGTTTGCCTCTCCCGGGCGAGCAGTACTTC.

The chain joins TRBV4-1 to TRBJ1-4, with 9 bases aligning to TRBD1. J lost 5 bases, V lost 9 bases, and 10 bases had no gene match. CDR3 length: 15 amino acids. The germline V gene encodes CDR1 MGHRA and CDR2 YSYEKL. The CDR3: CASRTGVARNEKLFF. The CDR3 DNA follows: TGCGCCAGTAGGACAGGGGTGGCCCGAAATGAAAAACTGTTTTTT.

Turning to this clonotype: A much larger clone sits a single nucleotide away, making a read error possible. The V gene is TRBV7-3, the J gene TRBJ2-1, with 8 bases aligning to TRBD1. Germline-derived CDR1 and CDR2 are SGHTA and FQGTGA. The CDR3 sequence is 14 residues long. V dropped 4 bases and J dropped 4; count of bases not matched to a gene: 3. CDR3 in DNA: TGTGCCAGCAGCTGGGGACAGGCATACAATGAGCAGTTCTTC. It is translated as CASSWGQAYNEQFF.

This clonotype was seen repeatedly, ten times or more. In nucleotides, the CDR3 is TGTGCCAGCAGTTTACTAGGACAAGCTAACTATGGCTACACCTTC. As protein: CASSLLGQANYGYTF. The chain joins TRBV12-3 or TRBV12-4 to TRBJ1-2, with a weak D call TRBD1 (5 bases). Trimming took 2 bases from V and 0 from J, leaving 10 bases between them. CDR3 length equals 15 residues.

The V gene is TRBV13, the J gene TRBJ2-7, with D possibly being TRBD1 (6 bases). The V end was cut by 2 bases, the J end by 4 bases, with 15 bases between. The V gene's germline CDR1 is PRHDT and CDR2 FYEKMQ (reference sequence). This CDR3 comprises 15 residues. The CDR3 region is CASSLKGVPIYEQYF. In DNA, the CDR3 is TGTGCCAGCAGCTTAAAGGGGGTCCCAATATACGAGCAGTACTTC.

About this clonotype itself: At one end the junction does not follow the germline gene, possibly because of a read error. V is TRBV27 and J is TRBJ1-5, with TRBD1 matching over 7 bases. In germline, CDR1 is MNHEY, CDR2 SMNVEV (reference sequence). CDR3 size: 17 residues. CDR3 protein: CANSLFGTDYSNQPQHF. The CDR3 coding sequence is TGTGCCAACAGTTTATTCGGGACAGATTATAGCAATCAGCCCCAGCATTTT.

This clonotype was seen a handful of times. The chain is built from TRBV5-1 and TRBJ2-7, with no clear D. CDR1 and CDR2 (germline): SGHRS, YFSETQ. The CDR3 sequence is 15 residues long. The V end lost 0 bases, the J end lost 0 bases, and 10 bases lay between the germline ends. CDR3 amino acids: CASSLDFVSSYEQYF. The CDR3 DNA sequence: TGCGCCAGCAGCTTGGACTTTGTTAGCTCCTACGAGCAGTACTTC.

This clonotype came up many times. J is TRBJ2-3 and V is TRBV6-5; D perhaps matches TRBD1 (5 bases). Looked up from germline, CDR1 is MNHEY and CDR2 is SVGAGI. Trimming took 8 bases from V and 5 from J, leaving 11 bases between them. The CDR3 sequence is 12 residues long. The CDR3 spells CASSGYRDTQYF. CDR3 nucleotides: TGTGCCAGCTCAGGGTACCGAGATACGCAGTATTTT.

In its sample, this clonotype was seen many times. The V and J genes are TRBV20-1 and TRBJ2-3; 9 nucleotides match TRBD2. V was pared by 6 bases and J by 0 bases, with 4 bases of the junction left unmatched. CDR1 and CDR2 from the germline V gene are DFQATT and SNEGSKA (reference sequence). The CDR3 loop spans 14 amino acids. The DNA of the CDR3 is TGCAGTGCCCAGCGGGGGGCTAGCACAGATACGCAGTATTTT. Amino acid sequence: CSAQRGASTDTQYF.

The chain joins TRBV19 to TRBJ2-4, with 7 nucleotides matching TRBD2. The J call may be wrong; the DNA end is better matched by TRBJ2-7. The CDR3 contains 18 residues. Germline assignment: CDR1 LNHDA and CDR2 SQIVND (reference sequence). The CDR3: CASSTNLLGGTSVYEQYF. CDR3 DNA: TGTGCCAGTAGTACTAACCTCCTCGGGGGGACCTCCGTCTACGAGCAGTACTTC.

This clonotype occurred many times. This chain links TRBV29-1 with TRBJ2-7; possible D gene TRBD1, 6 bases. Germline V gene data show CDR1 as SQVTM and CDR2 as ANQGSEA. This CDR3 is built from 11 residues. The germline V and J ends were trimmed by 7 bases and 3 bases, with 10 bases remaining between them. The CDR3 loop is CSAVDSYEQYF. The CDR3 DNA follows: TGCAGCGCTGTGGACAGCTACGAGCAGTACTTC.

There are many counts of this clonotype. The chain couples TRBV7-6 to TRBJ1-2; 9 nucleotides match TRBD1. Germline V lookup: CDR1 SGHVS, CDR2 FNYEAQ. The CDR3 spans 14 residues. The V and J ends lost 4 bases and 4 bases, in that order; junction bases with no gene match: 4. The CDR3 loop reads CASSWGQGFYGYTF. DNA of the CDR3: TGTGCCAGCAGCTGGGGACAGGGTTTCTATGGCTACACCTTC.

The rearrangement uses TRBV24-1 and TRBJ1-5; no clear D gene. The CDR3 is 12 amino acids. The V gene's germline CDR1 is KGHDR and CDR2 SFDVKD. V was shortened by 9 bases and J by 1 base, with 6 bases between the two germline ends. The CDR3 sequence: CATGSSNQPQHF. DNA of the CDR3: TGTGCCACCGGTTCGAGCAATCAGCCCCAGCATTTT.

The sample holds a few counts of this clonotype. This chain uses TRBV10-3 with TRBJ1-2; no reliable D call. The CDR3 runs 12 residues. Trimming left V 5 bases short and J 1 base short, with 5 bases between. Germline V gene sequence: CDR1 ENHRY, CDR2 SYGVKD. CDR3 region: CAISMDNYGYTF. CDR3 DNA: TGTGCCATCAGTATGGATAACTATGGCTACACCTTC.

This clonotype was seen once. This may stem from a read error, because a much larger clone lies one nucleotide away. The gene calls are TRBV11-2 and TRBJ2-7, with TRBD1 identical over 8 bases. This CDR3 is built from 13 residues. Germline V gene lookup returns CDR1 SGHAT and CDR2 FQNNGV. This CDR3 reads CASSSDRAETQDF. DNA of the CDR3: TGTGCCAGCAGCTCGGACAGGGCCGAGACCCAGGACTTC.

The chain is built from TRBV2 and TRBJ1-6, with 8 bases that match TRBD1. V lost 2 bases and J lost 10; bases outside the gene matches: 13. Germline V CDR1 and CDR2: SNHLY, FYNNEI. There are 17 residues in the CDR3. Here the CDR3 reads CASSEFGGGQGASPLHF. The DNA for the CDR3 is TGTGCCAGCAGTGAATTTGGAGGAGGACAGGGTGCCTCACCCCTCCACTTT.

Many counts were recorded for this clonotype. The rearrangement links TRBV20-1 to TRBJ2-7, with TRBD1 as a possible D gene (6 bases). The CDR3 consists of 15 residues. Germline-derived CDR1 and CDR2 are DFQATT and SNEGSKA (reference sequence). The V end was cut by 1 base, the J end by 2 bases, with 15 bases between. CDR3 sequence: CSARGRGSLTYEQYF. In DNA form, the CDR3 reads TGCAGTGCTAGAGGCAGGGGTTCGCTGACCTACGAGCAGTACTTC.

This chain uses TRBV3-1 with TRBJ2-1; perhaps TRBD2 as D (6 bases). This CDR3 has 15 amino acids. V was shortened by 6 bases and J by 3 bases, with 15 bases between the two germline ends. Looked up from germline, CDR1 is LGHDT and CDR2 is YNNKEL (reference sequence). DNA for the CDR3: TGTGCCAGCAGTCCCATGGCGGGGAACTACAATGAGCAGTTCTTC. Translation gives CASSPMAGNYNEQFF.